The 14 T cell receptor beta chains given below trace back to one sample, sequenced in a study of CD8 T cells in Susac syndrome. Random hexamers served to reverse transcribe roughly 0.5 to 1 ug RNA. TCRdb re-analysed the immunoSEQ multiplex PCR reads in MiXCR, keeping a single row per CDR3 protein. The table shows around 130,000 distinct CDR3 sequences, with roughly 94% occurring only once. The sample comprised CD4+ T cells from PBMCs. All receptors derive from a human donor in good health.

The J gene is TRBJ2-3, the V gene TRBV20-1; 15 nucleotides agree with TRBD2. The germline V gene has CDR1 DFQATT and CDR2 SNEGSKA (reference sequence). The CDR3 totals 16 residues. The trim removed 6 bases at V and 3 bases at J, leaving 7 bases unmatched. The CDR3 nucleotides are TGCAGTGCCCACCCCGGGACTAGCGGGAGGACAGATACGCAGTATTTT. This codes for CSAHPGTSGRTDTQYF.

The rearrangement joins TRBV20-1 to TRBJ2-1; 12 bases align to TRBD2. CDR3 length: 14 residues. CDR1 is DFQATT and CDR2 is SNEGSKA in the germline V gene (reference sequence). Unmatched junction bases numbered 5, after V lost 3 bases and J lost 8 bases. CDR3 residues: CSARDSSGGDEQFF. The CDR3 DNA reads TGCAGTGCTAGGGACTCTAGCGGGGGGGATGAGCAGTTCTTC.

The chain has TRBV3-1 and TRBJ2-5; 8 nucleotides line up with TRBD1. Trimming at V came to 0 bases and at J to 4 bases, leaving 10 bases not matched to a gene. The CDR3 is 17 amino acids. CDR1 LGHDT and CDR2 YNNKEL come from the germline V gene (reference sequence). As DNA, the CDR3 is TGTGCCAGCAGCCAAGACTGGTTCGGACAGGGCAGAGAGACCCAGTACTTC. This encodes CASSQDWFGQGRETQYF.

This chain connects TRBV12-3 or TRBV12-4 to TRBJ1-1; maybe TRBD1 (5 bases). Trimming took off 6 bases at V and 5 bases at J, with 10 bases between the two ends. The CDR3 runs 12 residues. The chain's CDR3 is CASSLGVTEAFF. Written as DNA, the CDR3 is TGTGCCAGCAGCCTAGGGGTTACTGAAGCTTTCTTT.

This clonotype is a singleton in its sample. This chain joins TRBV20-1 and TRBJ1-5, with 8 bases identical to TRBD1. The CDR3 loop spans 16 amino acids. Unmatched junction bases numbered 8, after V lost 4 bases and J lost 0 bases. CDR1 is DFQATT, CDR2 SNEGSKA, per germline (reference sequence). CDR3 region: CSAIPLQGDSNQPQHF. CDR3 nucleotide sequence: TGCAGTGCTATACCACTACAGGGGGATAGCAATCAGCCCCAGCATTTT.

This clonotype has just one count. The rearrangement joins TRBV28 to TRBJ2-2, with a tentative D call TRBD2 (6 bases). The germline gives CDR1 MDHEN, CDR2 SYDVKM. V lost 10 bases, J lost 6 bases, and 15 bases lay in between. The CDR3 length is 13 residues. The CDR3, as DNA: TGTGCCATCGAGACTAGTATGTCCGGGGAGCTGTTTTTT. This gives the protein CAIETSMSGELFF.

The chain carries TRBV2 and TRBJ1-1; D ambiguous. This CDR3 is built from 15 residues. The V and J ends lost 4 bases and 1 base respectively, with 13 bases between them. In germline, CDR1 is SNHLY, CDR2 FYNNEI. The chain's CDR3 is CASSGNSIQNTEAFF. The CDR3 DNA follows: TGTGCCAGCAGTGGAAACAGTATTCAGAACACTGAAGCTTTCTTT.

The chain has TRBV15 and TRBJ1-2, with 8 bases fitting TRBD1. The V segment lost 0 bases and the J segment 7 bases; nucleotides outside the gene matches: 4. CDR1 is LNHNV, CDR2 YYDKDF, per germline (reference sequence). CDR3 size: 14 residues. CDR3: CATSRDLQGAGYTF. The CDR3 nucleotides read TGTGCCACCAGCAGAGATTTGCAGGGGGCTGGCTACACCTTC.

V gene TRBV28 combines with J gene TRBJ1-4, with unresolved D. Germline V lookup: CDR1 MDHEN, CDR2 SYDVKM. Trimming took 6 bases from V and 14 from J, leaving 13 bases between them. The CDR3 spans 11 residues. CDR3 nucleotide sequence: TGTGCCAGCAGAGGACCTCACTGGCTGTTTTTT. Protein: CASRGPHWLFF. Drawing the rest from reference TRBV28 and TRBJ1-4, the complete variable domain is DVKVTQSSRYLVKRTGEKVFLECVQDMDHENMFWYRQDPGLGLRLIYFSYDVKMKEKGDIPEGYSVSREKKERFSLILESASTNQTSMYLCASRGPHWLFFGSGTQLSVL.

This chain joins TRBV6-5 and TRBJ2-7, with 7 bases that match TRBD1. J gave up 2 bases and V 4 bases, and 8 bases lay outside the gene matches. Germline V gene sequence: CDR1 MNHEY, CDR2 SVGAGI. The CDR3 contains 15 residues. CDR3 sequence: CASSSGTAPPYEQYF. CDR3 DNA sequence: TGTGCCAGCAGTTCCGGGACAGCTCCACCCTACGAGCAGTACTTC.

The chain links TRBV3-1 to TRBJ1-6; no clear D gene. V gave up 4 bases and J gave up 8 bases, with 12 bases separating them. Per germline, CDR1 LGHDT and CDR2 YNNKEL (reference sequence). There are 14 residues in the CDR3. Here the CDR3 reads CASSPRYRYSPLHF. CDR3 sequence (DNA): TGTGCCAGCAGCCCGAGATATAGGTATTCACCCCTCCACTTT.

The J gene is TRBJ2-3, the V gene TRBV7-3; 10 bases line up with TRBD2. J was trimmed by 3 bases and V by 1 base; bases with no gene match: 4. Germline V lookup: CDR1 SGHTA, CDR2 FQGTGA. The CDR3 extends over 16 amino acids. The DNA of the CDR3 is TGTGCCAGCAGCTTAAATCCTAGCGGGAGAACAGATACGCAGTATTTT. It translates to CASSLNPSGRTDTQYF.

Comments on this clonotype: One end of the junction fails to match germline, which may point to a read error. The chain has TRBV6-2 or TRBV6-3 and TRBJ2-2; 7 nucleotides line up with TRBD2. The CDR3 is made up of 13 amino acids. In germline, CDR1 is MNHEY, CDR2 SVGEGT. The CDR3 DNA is TGTGCCACAACAACTAGCGTCACCGGGAAGCTGTTTTTT. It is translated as CATTTSVTGKLFF.

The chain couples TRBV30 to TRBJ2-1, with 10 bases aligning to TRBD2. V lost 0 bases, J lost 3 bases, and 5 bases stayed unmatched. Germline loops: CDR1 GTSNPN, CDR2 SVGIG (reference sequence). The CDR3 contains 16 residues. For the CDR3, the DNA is TGTGCCTGGAGTGTAGGGCTAGCGGGGGTCTACAATGAGCAGTTCTTC. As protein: CAWSVGLAGVYNEQFF.